The source of this TCR beta chain is a study of blood T cells in healthy people across ages. In this sample, this clonotype turned up a few times. Healthy Caucasian individuals from Russia aged about 6 to 95 were enrolled as donors. The authors ran a second PCR of about 6 to 12 cycles using a sample-barcoded 5' primer and a J-beta primer mix. TCRdb reprocessed the 5' RACE reads with MiXCR, giving one entry per CDR3 protein. This sample carries about 1.8 million distinct CDR3 sequences, around 50% of them seen once, and the ten largest clones take less than 2.5%. The length of the CDR3 is 14 residues. In germline, CDR1 is SGHTA, CDR2 FQGNSA. V lost 6 bases, J lost 1 base, and 11 bases lay in between.

Sequencing was performed on blood. The genes are TRBV7-2 and TRBJ2-3, with D possibly TRBD1 on 6 matching bases. The receptor was derived from a woman aged 40-49 years in good health. CDR3 loop: CASRPDSGTDTQYF. For the CDR3, the DNA is TGTGCCAGCAGACCGGACAGCGGCACAGATACGCAGTATTTT.